The sequence of this T cell receptor (beta chain) was determined in a study of control samples from healthy donors and cancer patients. Using immunoSEQ multiplex PCR, the repertoire was profiled, and TCRdb retains in-frame clones only, with some absent. Here the sample spans some 150,000 clones, about 94% being singletons. Germline CDR1 is MDHEN and CDR2 is SYDVKM. The length of the CDR3 is 15 residues. Trimming at V came to 5 bases and at J to 7 bases, leaving 12 bases not matched to a gene. Sample: blood. This TCR came from a man aged 50 or older in good health. This sequence joins TRBV28 and TRBJ2-5, with 8 bases aligning to TRBD2. The DNA of the CDR3 is TGTGCCAGCAGTACCCCCGGGACTAGGGATCGGACCCAGTACTTC. Amino acid sequence: CASSTPGTRDRTQYF.